This TCR beta chain originates from a study of CD4 T cells in relation to SARS-CoV-2 and coronaviruses. Sequenced by immunoSEQ multiplex PCR; TCRdb stores in-frame clones only, minus some. The sample lists about 31,000 clones, approximately 79% occurring once. Before the COVID-19 pandemic, during about 2011-2019, CD4+ T cells were taken from unexposed donors. The cells were cultured for 10 days before CD4+ T cells were isolated. In this sample, this clone turned up a few times. Its antigen is currently unknown. Sequencing used CD4+ T cells from PBMCs, cultured in vitro. This TCR was recovered from a human donor in good health.

CDR3 region: CASRVRLAADEQYF. The CDR3 region has the DNA TGTGCCAGCAGAGTGAGACTAGCGGCAGACGAGCAGTACTTC. The V gene is TRBV6-6, the J gene TRBJ2-7; 9 bases fit TRBD2. The germline CDR1 and CDR2 sequences are MNHNY and SVGAGI (reference sequence). The CDR3 has 14 amino acids. V was clipped by 6 bases and J by 5 bases; unmatched bases: 8.